A selection of T cell receptor beta chains follows, all from one sample in a study of blood T cell repertoires in COVID-19. Only in-frame clones appear in the TCRdb table, and some are missing; sequencing was by immunoSEQ multiplex PCR. Of under 140,000 clones in the sample, approximately 90% are singletons; the top ten hold around 5.1%. Sequenced: peripheral blood. The receptors shown here come from a human donor in a cohort sampled during active COVID-19. The CDR3 runs from the conserved cysteine through the conserved F or W. A D gene is named only where the DNA matches it firmly. Not every row has a clone size; where given, it reads once, few, many or a size class.

size	V	J	D	CDR3	DNA
-	TRBV18	TRBJ1-1	-	CASSQGMNTEAFF	TGTGCCAGCTCACAGGGGATGAACACTGAAGCTTTCTTT
-	TRBV5-4	TRBJ2-3	-	CASSLGQLSTDTQYF	TGTGCCAGCAGCTTGGGACAGTTAAGCACAGATACGCAGTATTTT
-	TRBV2	TRBJ2-5	TRBD1	CASSSGQGASGETQYF	TGTGCCAGCAGTTCGGGACAGGGGGCATCAGGAGAGACCCAGTACTTC
-	TRBV9	TRBJ1-1	TRBD1	CASSPNRGGTEAFF	TGTGCCAGCAGCCCTAACAGGGGGGGGACTGAAGCTTTCTTT
-	TRBV6-1	TRBJ1-3	-	CASSEVRRRSSGNTIYF	TGTGCCAGCAGTGAAGTTCGGCGGAGAAGCTCTGGAAACACCATATATTTT
-	TRBV7-3	TRBJ2-1	-	CASSLTRENEQFF	TGTGCCAGCAGCTTAACGAGGGAGAATGAGCAGTTCTTC
-	TRBV19	TRBJ2-2	TRBD2	CASSLAGGNTGELFF	TGTGCCAGTAGTCTAGCGGGAGGGAACACCGGGGAGCTGTTTTTT
-	TRBV28	TRBJ1-5	-	CASSLLKLTGFQPQHF	TGTGCCAGCAGTTTACTCAAATTGACAGGATTTCAGCCCCAGCATTTT
-	TRBV2	TRBJ1-2	-	CASSPTSLMNGYTF	TGTGCCAGCAGTCCCACTTCCCTTATGAATGGCTACACCTTC
-	TRBV27	TRBJ1-4	-	CASFVHLPGFGEKLFF	TGTGCCAGCTTCGTTCACCTTCCGGGATTTGGGGAAAAACTGTTTTTT
-	TRBV6-2/TRBV6-3	TRBJ1-5	-	CASSYFDTVQPQHF	TGTGCCAGCAGTTACTTTGACACCGTTCAGCCCCAGCATTTT
-	TRBV28	TRBJ1-3	-	CASSFSYLRGAGNTIYF	TGTGCCAGCAGTTTTAGTTATCTGCGAGGTGCTGGAAACACCATATATTTT
-	TRBV6-2/TRBV6-3	TRBJ2-7	TRBD2	CASSLDAGGAGGYEQYF	TGTGCCAGCAGTCTCGACGCGGGAGGGGCCGGAGGCTACGAGCAGTACTTC
-	TRBV6-4	TRBJ2-3	TRBD2	CASSESAGGTDTQYF	TGTGCCAGCAGTGAGAGTGCGGGAGGAACAGATACGCAGTATTTT
-	TRBV3-1/TRBV3-2	TRBJ2-2	-	CASSPGLNTGELFF	TGTGCCAGCAGCCCTGGACTAAACACCGGGGAGCTGTTTTTT
-	TRBV28	TRBJ1-1	TRBD1	CASSLSAQGDTEAFF	TGTGCCAGCAGTTTATCCGCGCAGGGGGACACTGAAGCTTTCTTT
few	TRBV4-1	TRBJ2-1	TRBD2	CASSQVLGASGKEQFF	TGCGCCAGCAGCCAAGTATTGGGGGCTAGCGGGAAAGAGCAGTTCTTC
-	TRBV29-1	TRBJ2-1	TRBD2	CSVKLYSGSDNEQFF	TGCAGCGTTAAGCTCTATAGCGGGTCAGACAATGAGCAGTTCTTC
-	TRBV12-5	TRBJ2-5	-	CASGRGQKETQYF	TGTGCTAGTGGCCGAGGACAAAAAGAGACCCAGTACTTC
-	TRBV6-2/TRBV6-3	TRBJ2-2	TRBD2	CASSPIRTSGNTGELFF	TGTGCCAGCAGTCCGATCCGGACTAGCGGCAACACCGGGGAGCTGTTTTTT
-	TRBV19	TRBJ2-5	TRBD2	CASSSPRGGQETQYF	TGTGCCAGTAGTTCCCCTCGGGGGGGCCAAGAGACCCAGTACTTC
few	TRBV7-9	TRBJ2-2	TRBD1	CASRRRTGGDTGELFF	TGTGCCAGCAGGCGTCGGACAGGGGGAGACACCGGGGAGCTGTTTTTT
-	TRBV18	TRBJ1-4	-	CASSPEAANEKLFF	TGTGCCAGCTCACCCGAGGCAGCTAATGAAAAACTGTTTTTT
-	TRBV9	TRBJ2-1	-	CASSVAFAGAINNEQFF	TGTGCCAGCAGCGTAGCTTTCGCGGGGGCTATCAACAATGAGCAGTTCTTC
-	TRBV19	TRBJ1-1	-	CASSMGEGFTEAFF	TGTGCCAGTAGTATGGGGGAGGGGTTCACTGAAGCTTTCTTT
-	TRBV6-2/TRBV6-3	TRBJ2-3	-	CASSYSKRPDSVYTQYF	TGTGCCAGCAGTTACTCCAAGAGGCCGGATAGCGTGTATACGCAGTATTTT
-	TRBV7-3	TRBJ1-1	-	CASSPRSGVTEAFF	TGTGCCAGCAGCCCTCGCTCGGGTGTCACTGAAGCTTTCTTT
-	TRBV2	TRBJ2-3	TRBD1	CASSAQGTADTQYF	TGTGCCAGCAGTGCACAGGGGACAGCAGATACGCAGTATTTT